This T cell receptor beta chain derives from a study of cytomegalovirus exposure and HLA in healthy donors. Study details: In an earlier analysis, around 100 million unique TCR beta sequences were found from some 180 million T cells.

With 60 Vbeta and 13 Jbeta primers, the PCR was carried out. The method was immunoSEQ multiplex PCR; TCRdb's version includes in-frame clones alone and lacks a portion of them. Seen here are 100,000 to 150,000 clones, 74% observed once, and the top ten hold 5.8%. CDR1 is MGHDK, CDR2 SYGVNS, per germline. CDR3 length: 13 amino acids. Deletions cut 2 bases from V and 2 bases from J, with 6 bases between. The rearrangement uses TRBV25-1 and TRBJ1-2; no firm D call. This sequence originates from a woman in her forties or fifties in good health and CMV-seropositive. Sample: PBMCs. The CDR3 reads CASSEAGNYGYTF. The CDR3 DNA reads as TGTGCCAGCAGTGAAGCGGGGAACTATGGCTACACCTTC.